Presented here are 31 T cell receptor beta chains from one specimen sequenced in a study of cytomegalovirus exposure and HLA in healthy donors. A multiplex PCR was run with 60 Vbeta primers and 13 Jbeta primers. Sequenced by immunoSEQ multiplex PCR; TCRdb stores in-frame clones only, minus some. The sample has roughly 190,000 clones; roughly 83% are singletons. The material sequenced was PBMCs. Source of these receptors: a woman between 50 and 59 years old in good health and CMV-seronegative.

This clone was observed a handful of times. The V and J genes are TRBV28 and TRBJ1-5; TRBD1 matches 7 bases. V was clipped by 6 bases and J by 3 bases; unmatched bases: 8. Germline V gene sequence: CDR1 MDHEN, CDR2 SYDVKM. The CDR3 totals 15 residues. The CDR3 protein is CASSPPGQLNQPQHF. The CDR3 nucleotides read TGTGCCAGCAGCCCCCCGGGACAGCTCAATCAGCCCCAGCATTTT.

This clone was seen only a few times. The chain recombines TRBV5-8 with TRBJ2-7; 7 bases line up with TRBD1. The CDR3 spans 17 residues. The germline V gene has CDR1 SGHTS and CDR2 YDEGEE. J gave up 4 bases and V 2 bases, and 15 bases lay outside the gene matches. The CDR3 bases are TGTGCCAGCAGCTTTTGGTCCCCCGGGACAGTAACTTACGAGCAGTACTTC. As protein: CASSFWSPGTVTYEQYF.

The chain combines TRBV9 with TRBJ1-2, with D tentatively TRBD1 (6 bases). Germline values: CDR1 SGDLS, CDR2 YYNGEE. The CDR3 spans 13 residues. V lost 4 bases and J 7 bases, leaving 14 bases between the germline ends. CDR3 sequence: CASSLGGGIGYTF. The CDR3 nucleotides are TGTGCCAGCAGCCTAGGGGGGGGTATTGGCTACACCTTC.

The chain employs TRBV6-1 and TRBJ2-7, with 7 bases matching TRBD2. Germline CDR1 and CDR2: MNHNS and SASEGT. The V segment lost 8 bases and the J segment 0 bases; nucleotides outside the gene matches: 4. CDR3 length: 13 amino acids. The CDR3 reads CASGRAGSYEQYF. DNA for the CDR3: TGTGCCAGCGGGAGGGCCGGCTCCTACGAGCAGTACTTC.

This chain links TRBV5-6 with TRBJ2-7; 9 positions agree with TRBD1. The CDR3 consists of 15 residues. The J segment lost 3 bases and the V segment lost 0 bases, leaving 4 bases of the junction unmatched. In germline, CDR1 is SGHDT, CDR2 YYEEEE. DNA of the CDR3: TGTGCCAGCAGCTTGGAAGGGACAGGGTTCTACGAGCAGTACTTC. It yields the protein CASSLEGTGFYEQYF. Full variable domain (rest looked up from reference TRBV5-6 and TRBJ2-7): DAGVTQSPTHLIKTRGQQVTLRCSPKSGHDTVSWYQQALGQGPQFIFQYYEEEERQRGNFPDRFSGHQFPNYSSELNVNALLLGDSALYLCASSLEGTGFYEQYFGPGTRLTVT.

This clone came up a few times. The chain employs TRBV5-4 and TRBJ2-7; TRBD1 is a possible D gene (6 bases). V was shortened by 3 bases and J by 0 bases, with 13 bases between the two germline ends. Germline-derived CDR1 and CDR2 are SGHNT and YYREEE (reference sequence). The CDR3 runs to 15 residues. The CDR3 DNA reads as TGTGCCAGCAGCTCATGGGACAAGAGCTCCTACGAGCAGTACTTC. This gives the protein CASSSWDKSSYEQYF.

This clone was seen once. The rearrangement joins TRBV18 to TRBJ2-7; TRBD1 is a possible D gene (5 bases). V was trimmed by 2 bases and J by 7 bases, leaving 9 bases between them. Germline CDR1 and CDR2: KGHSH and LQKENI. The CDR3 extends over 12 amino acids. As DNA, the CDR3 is TGTGCCAGCTCACCAGCCTACAGGGAGCAGTACTTC. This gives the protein CASSPAYREQYF.

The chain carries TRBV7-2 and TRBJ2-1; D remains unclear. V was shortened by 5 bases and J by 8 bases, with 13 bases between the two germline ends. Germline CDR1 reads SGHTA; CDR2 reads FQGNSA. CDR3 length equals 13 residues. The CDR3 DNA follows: TGTGCCAGCAGCCCCCGTCCCAGGCATGAGCAGTTCTTC. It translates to CASSPRPRHEQFF.

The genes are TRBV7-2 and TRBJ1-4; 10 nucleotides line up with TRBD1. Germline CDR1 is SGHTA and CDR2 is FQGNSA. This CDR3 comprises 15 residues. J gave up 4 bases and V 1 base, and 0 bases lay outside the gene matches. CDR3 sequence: CASSLGDRGNEKLFF. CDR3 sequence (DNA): TGTGCCAGCAGCTTAGGGGACAGGGGTAATGAAAAACTGTTTTTT. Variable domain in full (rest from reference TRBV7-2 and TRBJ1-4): GAGVSQSPSNKVTEKGKDVELRCDPISGHTALYWYRQSLGQGLEFLIYFQGNSAPDKSGLPSDRFSAERTGGSVSTLTIQRTQQEDSAVYLCASSLGDRGNEKLFFGSGTQLSVL.

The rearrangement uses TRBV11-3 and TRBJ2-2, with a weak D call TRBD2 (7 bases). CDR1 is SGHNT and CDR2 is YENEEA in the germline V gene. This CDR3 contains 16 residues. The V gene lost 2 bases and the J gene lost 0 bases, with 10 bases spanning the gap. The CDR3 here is CASSLRGAANTGELFF. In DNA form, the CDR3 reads TGTGCCAGCAGCTTACGGGGGGCGGCGAACACCGGGGAGCTGTTTTTT.

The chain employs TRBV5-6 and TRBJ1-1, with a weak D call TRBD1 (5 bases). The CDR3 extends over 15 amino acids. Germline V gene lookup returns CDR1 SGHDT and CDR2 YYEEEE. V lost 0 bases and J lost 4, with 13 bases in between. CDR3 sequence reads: CASSLDQRGSTEAFF. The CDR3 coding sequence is TGTGCCAGCAGCTTGGATCAACGGGGGAGCACTGAAGCTTTCTTT. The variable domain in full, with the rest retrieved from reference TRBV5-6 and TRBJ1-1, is DAGVTQSPTHLIKTRGQQVTLRCSPKSGHDTVSWYQQALGQGPQFIFQYYEEEERQRGNFPDRFSGHQFPNYSSELNVNALLLGDSALYLCASSLDQRGSTEAFFGQGTRLTVV.

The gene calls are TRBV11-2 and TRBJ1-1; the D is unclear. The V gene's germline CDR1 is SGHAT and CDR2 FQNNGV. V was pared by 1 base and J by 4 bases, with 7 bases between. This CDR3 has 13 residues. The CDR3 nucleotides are TGTGCCAGCAGCTTAGTCCGCGGCACTGAAGCTTTCTTT. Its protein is CASSLVRGTEAFF.

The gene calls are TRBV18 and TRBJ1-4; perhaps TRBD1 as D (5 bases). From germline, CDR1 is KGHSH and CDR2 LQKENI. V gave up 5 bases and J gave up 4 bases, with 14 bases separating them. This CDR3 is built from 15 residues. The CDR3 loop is CASSSRGRGNEKLFF. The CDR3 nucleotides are TGTGCCAGCTCAAGTCGAGGAAGGGGTAATGAAAAACTGTTTTTT.

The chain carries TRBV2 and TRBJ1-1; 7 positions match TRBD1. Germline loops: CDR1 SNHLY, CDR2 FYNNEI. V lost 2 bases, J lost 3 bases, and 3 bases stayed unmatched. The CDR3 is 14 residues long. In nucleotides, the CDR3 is TGTGCCAGCAGTGAAACAGGGGTAGACACTGAAGCTTTCTTT. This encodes CASSETGVDTEAFF.

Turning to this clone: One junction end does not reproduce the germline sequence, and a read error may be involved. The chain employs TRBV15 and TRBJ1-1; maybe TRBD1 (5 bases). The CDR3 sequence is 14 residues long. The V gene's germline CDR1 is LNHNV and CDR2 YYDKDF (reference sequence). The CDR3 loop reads CATSRTPGYTEASF. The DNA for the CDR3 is TGTGCCACCAGCAGAACCCCAGGGTACACTGAAGCTTCCTTT.

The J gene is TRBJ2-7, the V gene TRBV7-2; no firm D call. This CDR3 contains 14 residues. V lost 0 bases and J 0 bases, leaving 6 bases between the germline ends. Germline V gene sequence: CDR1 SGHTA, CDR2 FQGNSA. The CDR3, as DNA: TGTGCCAGCAGCTTAGCCACAGCCTCCTACGAGCAGTACTTC. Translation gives CASSLATASYEQYF.

As DNA, the CDR3 is TGTGCCAGCAGCTTAAGGACAGGGGATCAGCCCCAGCATTTT. Translating it yields CASSLRTGDQPQHF. This chain links TRBV7-2 with TRBJ1-5, with 9 bases matching TRBD1. The CDR3 covers 14 residues. In germline, CDR1 is SGHTA, CDR2 FQGNSA. V trimming: 2 bases; J trimming: 5 bases; junction bases outside the gene matches: 1.

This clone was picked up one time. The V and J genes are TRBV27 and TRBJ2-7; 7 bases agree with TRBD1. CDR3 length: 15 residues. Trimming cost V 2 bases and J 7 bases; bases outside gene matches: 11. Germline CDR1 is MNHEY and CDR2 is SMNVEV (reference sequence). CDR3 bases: TGTGCCAGCAGTTTAGCGGACAGGCCGAGGAAGGAGCAGTACTTC. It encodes CASSLADRPRKEQYF.

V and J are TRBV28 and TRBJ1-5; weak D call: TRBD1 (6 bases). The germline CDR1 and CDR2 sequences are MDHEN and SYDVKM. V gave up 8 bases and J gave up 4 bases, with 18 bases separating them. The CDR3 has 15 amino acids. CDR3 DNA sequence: TGTGCCAGCGTCAAGGGGGACAATGGGAATCAGCCCCAGCATTTT. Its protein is CASVKGDNGNQPQHF.

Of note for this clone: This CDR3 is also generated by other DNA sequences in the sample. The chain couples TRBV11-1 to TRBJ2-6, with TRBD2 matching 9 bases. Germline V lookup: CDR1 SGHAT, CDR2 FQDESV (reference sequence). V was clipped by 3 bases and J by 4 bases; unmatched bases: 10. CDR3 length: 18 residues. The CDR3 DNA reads TGTGCCAGCAGCTTCTATGGCGGGGGGGCTTCCGGGGCCAACGTCCTGACTTTC. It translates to CASSFYGGGASGANVLTF.

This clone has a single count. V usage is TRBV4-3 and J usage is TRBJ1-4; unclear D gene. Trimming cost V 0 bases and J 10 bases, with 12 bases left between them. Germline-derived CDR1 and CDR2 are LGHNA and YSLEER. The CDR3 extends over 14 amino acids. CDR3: CASSQDLEARKLFF. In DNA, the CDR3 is TGCGCCAGCAGCCAAGATTTGGAGGCGCGAAAACTGTTTTTT.

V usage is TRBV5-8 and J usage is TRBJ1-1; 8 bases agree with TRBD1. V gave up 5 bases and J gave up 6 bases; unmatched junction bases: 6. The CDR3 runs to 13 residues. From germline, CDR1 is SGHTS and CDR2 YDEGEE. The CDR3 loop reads CASRTTGAAEAFF. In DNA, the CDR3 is TGTGCCAGCAGGACGACAGGGGCGGCTGAAGCTTTCTTT.

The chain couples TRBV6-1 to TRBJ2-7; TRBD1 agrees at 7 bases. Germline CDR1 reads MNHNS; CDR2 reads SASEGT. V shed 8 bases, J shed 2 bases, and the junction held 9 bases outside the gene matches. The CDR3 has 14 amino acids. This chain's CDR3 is CASGPGQLAYEQYF. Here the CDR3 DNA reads TGTGCCAGCGGACCGGGACAGCTAGCCTACGAGCAGTACTTC.

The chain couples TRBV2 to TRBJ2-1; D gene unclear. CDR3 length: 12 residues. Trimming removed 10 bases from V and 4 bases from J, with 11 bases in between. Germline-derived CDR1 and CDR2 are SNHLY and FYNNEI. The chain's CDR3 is CAIPRRYNEQFF. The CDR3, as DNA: TGTGCCATCCCTCGGAGATACAATGAGCAGTTCTTC.

The CDR3 DNA reads as TGCGCCAGCAGCCAAGCGGGACAGGGTACTGTGGGCTACACCTTC. This translates into CASSQAGQGTVGYTF. The rearrangement uses TRBV4-1 and TRBJ1-2; the match to TRBD1 covers 9 bases. With 1 base clipped from V and 8 bases from J, the junction kept 8 bases outside the gene matches. Germline CDR1 is MGHRA and CDR2 is YSYEKL. The CDR3 has 15 amino acids.

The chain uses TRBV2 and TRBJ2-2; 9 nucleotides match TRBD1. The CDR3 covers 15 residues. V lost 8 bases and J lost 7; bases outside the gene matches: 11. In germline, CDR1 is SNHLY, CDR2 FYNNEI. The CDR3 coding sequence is TGTGCCAGCTCCCCCAGGACAGGGGTTGGCGGGGAGCTGTTTTTT. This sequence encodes CASSPRTGVGGELFF.

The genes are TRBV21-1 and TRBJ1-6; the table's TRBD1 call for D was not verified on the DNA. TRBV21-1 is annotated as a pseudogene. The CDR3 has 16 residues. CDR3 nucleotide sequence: TGTGCCAGCAGCAAAGTGGGACAGGGAGGCCATTCACCCCTCCACTTT. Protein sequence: CASSKVGQGGHSPLHF.

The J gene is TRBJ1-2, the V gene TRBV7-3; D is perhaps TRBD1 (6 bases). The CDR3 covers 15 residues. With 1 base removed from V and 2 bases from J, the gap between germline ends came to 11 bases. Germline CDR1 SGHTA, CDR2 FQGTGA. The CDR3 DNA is TGTGCCAGCAGCTTAATGGGGGGGCAAAACTATGGCTACACCTTC. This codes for CASSLMGGQNYGYTF.

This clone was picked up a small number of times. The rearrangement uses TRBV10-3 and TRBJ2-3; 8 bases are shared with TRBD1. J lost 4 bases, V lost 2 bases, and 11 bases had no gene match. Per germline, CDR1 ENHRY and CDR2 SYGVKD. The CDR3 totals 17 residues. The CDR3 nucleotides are TGTGCCATCAGTGAGGGTTCCACAGGGGGACGGGCAGATACGCAGTATTTT. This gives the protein CAISEGSTGGRADTQYF.

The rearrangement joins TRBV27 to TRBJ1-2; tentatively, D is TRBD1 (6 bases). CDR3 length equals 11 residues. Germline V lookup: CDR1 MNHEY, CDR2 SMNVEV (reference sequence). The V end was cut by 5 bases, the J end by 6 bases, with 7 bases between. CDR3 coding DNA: TGTGCCAGCAGTCCAGGGGATGGCTACACCTTC. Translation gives CASSPGDGYTF.

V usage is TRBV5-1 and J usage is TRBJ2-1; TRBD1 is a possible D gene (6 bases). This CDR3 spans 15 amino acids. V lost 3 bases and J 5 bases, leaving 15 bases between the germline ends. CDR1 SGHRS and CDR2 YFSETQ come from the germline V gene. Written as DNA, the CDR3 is TGCGCCAGCAGCTCACAGGGTGGGGCGGACAATGAGCAGTTCTTC. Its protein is CASSSQGGADNEQFF.